This T cell receptor (beta chain) was sequenced for a study of regulatory T cells in long-lasting Graves disease. Time point noted: persistent/refractory GD, antithyroid drugs over 5 years with positive TRAb. Preparation of the TCR library used RNA extracted from PBMCs. Libraries of TCR beta came from iRepertoire HTBI primers plus Arm-PCR of CDR3 regions. TCRdb processed the multiplex PCR reads anew with MiXCR; each CDR3 protein has one entry. The table has hundreds of thousands of distinct CDR3 sequences, about 30% seen once. The CDR3 length is 14 residues. Trimming stripped 0 bases from V and 2 bases from J, with 7 bases between. From germline, CDR1 is SEHNR and CDR2 FQNEAQ (reference sequence).

Sequenced material: peripheral blood mononuclear cells (PBMCs), taken when the disease was refractory, from a patient treated with antithyroid drugs. The V call is TRBV7-9, the J call TRBJ1-1; D is ambiguous. This TCR was recovered from a female donor with Graves disease. CDR3 sequence reads: CASSLAVYNTEAFF. The CDR3 DNA follows: TGTGCCAGCAGCTTAGCTGTGTACAACACTGAAGCTTTCTTT.